This paragraph reports one TCR beta chain. What it binds is unknown. These data come from a study of cytotoxic CD8 clonotypes in ibrutinib-treated CLL. Overall study: Response samples followed a median about twelve months of treatment, range 6 to 36. Productive templates averaged approximately 250,000 per sample, and productive rearrangements 90,000 to 100,000. Findings and limits, study-wide: Public clonotypes, found uncommonly, either contracted or stayed stable on treatment.

The germline V gene encodes CDR1 MDHEN and CDR2 SYDVKM. Deletions cut 2 bases from V and 7 bases from J, with 9 bases between. This CDR3 spans 12 amino acids. The authors obtained roughly 2 micrograms of genomic DNA from cryopreserved PBMCs for TCR beta libraries. Some clones are missing from TCRdb's copy, which holds only in-frame ones; the method was immunoSEQ multiplex PCR. The sample lists 270,000 or so clones, 70% to 80% occurring once. The chain carries TRBV28 and TRBJ2-7; D gene ambiguous. Sample: PBMCs, taken at disease progression, from a patient treated with ibrutinib. The receptor's source is a human donor with chronic lymphocytic leukemia. The CDR3 sequence is CASSLTAIEQYF. The CDR3 DNA sequence: TGTGCCAGCAGTTTAACGGCCATAGAGCAGTACTTC.